Following are 15 T cell receptor beta chains from one sample sequenced in a study of blood T cell repertoires in COVID-19. Here immunoSEQ multiplex PCR was the method, and the copy in TCRdb shows in-frame clones only, minus some. The data contain approximately 270,000 clones, approximately 84% of them seen just once; the ten biggest clones take up 15% to 19%. Sequencing was carried out using peripheral blood. These receptor sequences come from a person aged 65-85 years with COVID-19, enrolled during active disease.

The chain links TRBV3-1 (or the pseudogene TRBV3-2) to TRBJ2-3; 9 bases align to TRBD2. V was clipped by 1 base and J by 3 bases; unmatched bases: 8. The germline V gene has CDR1 LGHDT and CDR2 YNNKEL (reference sequence). The length of the CDR3 is 17 residues. The CDR3 DNA follows: TGTGCCAGCAGCCAAGCTAAGCTAGCGGGACGTACAGATACGCAGTATTTT. As protein: CASSQAKLAGRTDTQYF.

A single count supports this clone. V and J are TRBV5-1 and TRBJ1-5; D may be TRBD1 (6 bases). The ends were cut back, 6 bases at V and 5 bases at J, with 21 bases in the middle. The CDR3 spans 16 residues. Germline loops: CDR1 SGHRS, CDR2 YFSETQ. The CDR3 DNA reads TGCGCCAGCAAATATTTGGGGGCCGGGCAGGATCAGCCCCAGCATTTT. Translating gives CASKYLGAGQDQPQHF.

The chain combines TRBV7-9 with TRBJ1-5; D gene unclear. Germline V gene sequence: CDR1 SEHNR, CDR2 FQNEAQ (reference sequence). V was trimmed by 5 bases and J by 6 bases, leaving 8 bases between them. The CDR3 extends over 12 amino acids. DNA of the CDR3: TGTGCCAGCAGCCGCGTTGGTCAGCCCCAGCATTTT. Translated: CASSRVGQPQHF.

J is TRBJ2-7 and V is TRBV6-5, with a tentative D call TRBD1 (5 bases). The germline V gene has CDR1 MNHEY and CDR2 SVGAGI. V was shortened by 6 bases and J by 3 bases, with 18 bases between the two germline ends. The CDR3 runs to 15 residues. CDR3 residues: CASRAVGHSYYEQYF. The CDR3 nucleotides are TGTGCCAGCAGAGCCGTAGGACATAGCTACTACGAGCAGTACTTC.

The genes are TRBV5-1 and TRBJ1-4; possible D gene TRBD1, 5 bases. The CDR3 covers 13 residues. In germline, CDR1 is SGHRS, CDR2 YFSETQ. Trimming took off 7 bases at V and 3 bases at J, with 10 bases between the two ends. CDR3 residues: CASGGGPNEKLFF. The CDR3 bases are TGCGCCAGCGGGGGAGGGCCTAATGAAAAACTGTTTTTT.

The chain has TRBV19 and TRBJ1-6; TRBD1 matches 8 bases. V lost 5 bases and J lost 13; bases outside the gene matches: 10. Germline CDR1 LNHDA, CDR2 SQIVND (reference sequence). This CDR3 is built from 14 residues. CDR3 nucleotide sequence: TGTGCCAGTAGTCCCCAGGACAGGGCTGGGCCCCTCCACTTT. It encodes CASSPQDRAGPLHF.

The V and J genes are TRBV19 and TRBJ1-1; 12 positions agree with TRBD1. The CDR3 is 16 residues long. V lost 4 bases and J lost 6; bases outside the gene matches: 9. The germline V gene encodes CDR1 LNHDA and CDR2 SQIVND (reference sequence). Here the CDR3 DNA reads TGTGCCAGTAGTACCCGGGACAGGGGGCGCGGCGCTGAAGCTTTCTTT. It specifies CASSTRDRGRGAEAFF.

J is TRBJ1-5 and V is TRBV28; D might be TRBD1 (6 bases). Germline lookup yields CDR1 MDHEN and CDR2 SYDVKM. This CDR3 is 17 amino acids long. The V gene lost 1 base and the J gene lost 0 bases, with 13 bases spanning the gap. CDR3 nucleotides: TGTGCCAGCAGTTTATCCGAGACAGGTTATAGCAATCAGCCCCAGCATTTT. The encoded protein is CASSLSETGYSNQPQHF.

This chain joins TRBV29-1 and TRBJ1-1; 8 bases agree with TRBD1. Germline V CDR1 and CDR2: SQVTM, ANQGSEA. V was clipped by 2 bases and J by 7 bases; unmatched bases: 9. This CDR3 region has 14 residues. As DNA, the CDR3 is TGCAGCGTTGAATTGTCGGCAGGGGGCGATGAAGCTTTCTTT. As protein: CSVELSAGGDEAFF.

V is TRBV2 and J is TRBJ1-2, with TRBD1 matching over 7 bases. V shed 6 bases, J shed 7 bases, and the junction held 5 bases outside the gene matches. This CDR3 has 12 amino acids. CDR1 SNHLY and CDR2 FYNNEI come from the germline V gene. The CDR3 nucleotides are TGTGCCAGCAGACCCAGACAGGGTGGCTACACCTTC. Amino acid sequence: CASRPRQGGYTF.

The rearrangement links TRBV7-8 to TRBJ1-5; D is ambiguous. V lost 1 base and J 4 bases, leaving 2 bases between the germline ends. The CDR3 runs 12 residues. Per germline, CDR1 SGHVS and CDR2 FQNEAQ. For the CDR3, the DNA is TGTGCCAGCAGCTTAGTAAATCAGCCCCAGCATTTT. Its protein is CASSLVNQPQHF.

This chain links TRBV7-8 with TRBJ1-6; the D gene is possibly TRBD1 (5 bases). The CDR3 is made up of 13 amino acids. Trimming left V 4 bases short and J 7 bases short, with 8 bases between. CDR1 is SGHVS, CDR2 FQNEAQ, per germline. DNA for the CDR3: TGTGCCAGCAGCTACAGGCAAAATTCACCCCTCCACTTT. Its protein is CASSYRQNSPLHF.

The V and J genes are TRBV7-9 and TRBJ2-3; 8 nucleotides agree with TRBD2. The length of the CDR3 is 16 residues. V lost 2 bases, J lost 6 bases, and 10 bases stayed unmatched. Per germline, CDR1 SEHNR and CDR2 FQNEAQ (reference sequence). This CDR3 reads CASSLRRGEREDTQYF. The CDR3 DNA reads as TGTGCCAGCAGCTTAAGGCGGGGGGAGAGGGAGGATACGCAGTATTTT.

The chain employs TRBV24-1 and TRBJ2-2; 14 bases agree with TRBD2. In germline, CDR1 is KGHDR, CDR2 SFDVKD. This CDR3 contains 18 residues. J gave up 8 bases and V 3 bases, and 10 bases lay outside the gene matches. The CDR3, as DNA: TGTGCCACCAGTGATACACCGGGACTAGCGGGAGTTCCGGGGGAGCTGTTTTTT. It codes for CATSDTPGLAGVPGELFF.

The rearrangement joins TRBV9 to TRBJ1-1; 7 nucleotides agree with TRBD1. The CDR3 covers 15 residues. With V trimmed by 0 bases and J by 4 bases, 6 bases remained unmatched. In germline, CDR1 is SGDLS, CDR2 YYNGEE. In nucleotides, the CDR3 is TGTGCCAGCAGCGTAGTAGGAGGGGGCATCACTGAAGCTTTCTTT. As protein: CASSVVGGGITEAFF. The variable domain in full, with the rest retrieved from reference TRBV9 and TRBJ1-1, is DSGVTQTPKHLITATGQRVTLRCSPRSGDLSVYWYQQSLDQGLQFLIQYYNGEERAKGNILERFSAQQFPDLHSELNLSSLELGDSALYFCASSVVGGGITEAFFGQGTRLTVV.